This TCR beta chain was profiled in a study of T-cell reconstitution after alpha-beta-depleted transplantation in children. Regarding the study as a whole: At day 60, the high TCRbeta diversity found in some patients originated from recipient T cells and thymic progenitors that had survived. Reportedly, roughly two months post-transplant, alpha-beta T cells arose from several hundred expanded graft clones. At the one-year point after transplant, T-cell counts and TCRbeta diversity were found to come mostly from T cells that had been newly produced.

This clonotype has at least ten counts. As yet, its antigen is unknown. Looked up from germline, CDR1 is DFQATT and CDR2 is SNEGSKA (reference sequence). The CDR3 is 13 amino acids. V lost 6 bases to trimming and J lost 0 bases, with 10 bases between them. Unique molecular identifiers were incorporated when the TCRbeta library was constructed. TCRdb independently ran MiXCR on the PCR reads; one entry per CDR3 protein. The sample lists 330,000 or so distinct CDR3 sequences; nearly 8% were seen once. The rearrangement joins TRBV20-1 to TRBJ2-3, with D possibly being TRBD1 (7 bases). Sequenced here: peripheral blood, sampled 360 days after TCRalphabeta/CD19-depleted stem cell transplant. This receptor was obtained from a female patient aged 2-15 years who had a stem cell transplant for Fanconi anemia, so the T cells may come from the graft donor. The CDR3 DNA is TGCAGTGCCCCAGGGGGGAGCACAGATACGCAGTATTTT. Its translation is CSAPGGSTDTQYF.